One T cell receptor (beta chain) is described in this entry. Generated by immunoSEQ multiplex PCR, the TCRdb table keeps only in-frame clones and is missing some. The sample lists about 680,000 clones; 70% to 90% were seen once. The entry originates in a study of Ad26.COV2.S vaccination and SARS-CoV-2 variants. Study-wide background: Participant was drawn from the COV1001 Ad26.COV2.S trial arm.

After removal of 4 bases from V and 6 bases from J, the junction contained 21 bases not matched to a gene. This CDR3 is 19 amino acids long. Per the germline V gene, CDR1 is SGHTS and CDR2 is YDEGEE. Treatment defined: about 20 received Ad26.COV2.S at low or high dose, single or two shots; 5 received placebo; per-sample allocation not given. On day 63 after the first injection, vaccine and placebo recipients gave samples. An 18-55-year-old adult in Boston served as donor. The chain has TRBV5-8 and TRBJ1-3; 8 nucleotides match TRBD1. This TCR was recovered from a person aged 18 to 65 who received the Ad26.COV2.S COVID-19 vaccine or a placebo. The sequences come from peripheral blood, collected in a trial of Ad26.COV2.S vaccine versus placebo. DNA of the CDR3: TGTGCCAGCAGCGGCGGGACAGGCGAGATCTACCGGGGCGTAAACACCATATATTTT. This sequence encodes CASSGGTGEIYRGVNTIYF.